Here is one TCR beta chain with its context. It may be a read error: a sequence one base away is much more abundant. The junction had 12 bases not matched to a gene; V was cut back by 6 bases and J by 7 bases. The CDR3 length is 15 residues. Per the germline V gene, CDR1 is SGHTA and CDR2 is FQGNSA. The data stem from a study of T cell repertoires in cytomegalovirus infection. TCRdb redid the calling of the reads with MiXCR, one entry per CDR3 protein. The sample yields more than 150,000 distinct CDR3 sequences, approximately 19% seen once. The receptor was isolated from a human donor in good health (CMV status not recorded). Some clones in this sample may be carry-over from other donors' samples. Sequences were obtained from PBMCs. The chain recombines TRBV7-2 with TRBJ2-1, with 7 bases matching TRBD2. CDR3 sequence: CASSSGTTGRNEQFF. Here the CDR3 DNA reads TGTGCCAGCAGTTCCGGGACTACCGGGAGAAATGAGCAGTTCTTC.